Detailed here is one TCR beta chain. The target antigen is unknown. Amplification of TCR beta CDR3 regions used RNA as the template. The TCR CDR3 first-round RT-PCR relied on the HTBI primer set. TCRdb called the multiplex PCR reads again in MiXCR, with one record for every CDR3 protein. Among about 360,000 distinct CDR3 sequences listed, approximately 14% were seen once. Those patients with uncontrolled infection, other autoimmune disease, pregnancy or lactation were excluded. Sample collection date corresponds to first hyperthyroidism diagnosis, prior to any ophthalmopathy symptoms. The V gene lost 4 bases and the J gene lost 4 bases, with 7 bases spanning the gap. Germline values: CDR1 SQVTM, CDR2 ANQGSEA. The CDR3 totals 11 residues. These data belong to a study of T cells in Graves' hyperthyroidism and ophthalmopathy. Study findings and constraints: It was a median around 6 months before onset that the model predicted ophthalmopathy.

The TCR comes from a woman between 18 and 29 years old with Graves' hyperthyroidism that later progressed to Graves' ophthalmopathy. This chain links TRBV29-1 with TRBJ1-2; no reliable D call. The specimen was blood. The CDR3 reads CSVGFSYGYTF. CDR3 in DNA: TGCAGCGTTGGGTTCAGCTATGGCTACACCTTC.